The 25 T cell receptor beta chains presented below share a single source sample, sequenced in a study of T cells after posttransplantation cyclophosphamide. Generated by immunoSEQ multiplex PCR, the TCRdb table keeps only in-frame clones and is missing some. The sample contains 50,000 to 60,000 clones, roughly 94% of which appear only once. The specimen was PBMCs. The receptors originated from a woman aged 25-40 years in good health and a related stem cell transplant donor.

The rearrangement links TRBV19 to TRBJ1-4, with TRBD1 as a possible D gene (5 bases). Germline V gene data show CDR1 as LNHDA and CDR2 as SQIVND (reference sequence). Trimming removed 3 bases from V and 7 bases from J, with 15 bases in between. This CDR3 spans 15 amino acids. The CDR3 here is CASSIAAGSVEKLFF. CDR3 DNA sequence: TGTGCCAGTAGTATCGCGGCAGGGTCTGTTGAAAAACTGTTTTTT.

The chain links TRBV6-4 to TRBJ2-3, with D hard to call. V was cut by 8 bases and J by 2 bases, with 14 bases left in between. The CDR3 totals 14 residues. The V gene's germline CDR1 is MRHNA and CDR2 SNTAGT. The CDR3 DNA follows: TGTGCCAGCGGCTTAACAGAGAACACAGATACGCAGTATTTT. It translates to CASGLTENTDTQYF.

The chain is built from TRBV7-3 and TRBJ1-6, with unresolved D. The V gene lost 2 bases and the J gene lost 0 bases, with 14 bases spanning the gap. Germline V gene data show CDR1 as SGHTA and CDR2 as FQGTGA. The CDR3 has 18 amino acids. The CDR3 reads CASSLSQALRSYNSPLHF. Written as DNA, the CDR3 is TGTGCCAGCAGCTTATCCCAGGCCCTTCGCTCCTATAATTCACCCCTCCACTTT.

The chain carries TRBV6-4 and TRBJ1-6; a weak D match, TRBD1 (5 bases). This CDR3 is built from 13 residues. Germline-derived CDR1 and CDR2 are MRHNA and SNTAGT. The V end lost 2 bases, the J end lost 8 bases, and 7 bases lay between the germline ends. Here the CDR3 reads CASSDGAYSPLHF. In DNA, the CDR3 is TGTGCCAGCAGTGACGGGGCCTATTCACCCCTCCACTTT.

The V gene is TRBV19, the J gene TRBJ2-1; weak D call: TRBD1 (6 bases). V was shortened by 4 bases and J by 10 bases, with 11 bases between the two germline ends. CDR3 length: 12 residues. Germline V gene lookup returns CDR1 LNHDA and CDR2 SQIVND (reference sequence). CDR3: CASSTQGSEQFF. The CDR3 DNA reads as TGTGCCAGTAGTACCCAGGGGAGCGAGCAGTTCTTC.

The chain employs TRBV4-1 and TRBJ1-2, with D unclear. The CDR3 contains 15 residues. Per germline, CDR1 MGHRA and CDR2 YSYEKL. Trimming removed 1 base at V and 0 bases at J, with 9 bases between. CDR3 residues: CASSQGPAANYGYTF. The CDR3, as DNA: TGCGCCAGCAGCCAAGGTCCCGCAGCTAACTATGGCTACACCTTC.

The rearrangement links TRBV9 to TRBJ2-3, with TRBD2 matching 8 bases. CDR1 SGDLS and CDR2 YYNGEE come from the germline V gene. V lost 2 bases and J lost 6; bases outside the gene matches: 11. The CDR3 has 16 residues. CDR3 nucleotide sequence: TGTGCCAGCAGCGTCTTTAGCGGGGAAGTGGGGGATACGCAGTATTTT. This gives the protein CASSVFSGEVGDTQYF.

The rearrangement links TRBV6-1 to TRBJ2-5, with D possibly being TRBD2 (6 bases). This CDR3 is 13 amino acids long. The ends were cut back, 10 bases at V and 4 bases at J, with 16 bases in the middle. Germline loops: CDR1 MNHNS, CDR2 SASEGT. The CDR3 DNA is TGTGCCATCGGAGGGGCGCCTCGAGAGACCCAGTACTTC. Residues: CAIGGAPRETQYF.

This chain joins TRBV6-1 and TRBJ1-3; D unclear. The CDR3 is made up of 16 amino acids. V lost 2 bases and J 0 bases, leaving 11 bases between the germline ends. Germline V gene data show CDR1 as MNHNS and CDR2 as SASEGT. CDR3 amino acids: CASSELLQFSGNTIYF. In DNA, the CDR3 is TGTGCCAGCAGTGAATTGTTACAGTTCTCTGGAAACACCATATATTTT.

The chain is built from TRBV10-1 and TRBJ2-1; the match to TRBD1 covers 7 bases. The CDR3 runs to 17 residues. The V gene end was trimmed by 3 bases and the J gene end by 3 bases; junction bases not matched to a gene: 11. The V gene's germline CDR1 is WNHNN and CDR2 SYGVQD (reference sequence). The CDR3 sequence: CASSDAPGQHNYNEQFF. The CDR3 nucleotides read TGCGCCAGCAGTGATGCCCCGGGACAGCATAACTACAATGAGCAGTTCTTC.

The table lists this clone with a count of one. The gene calls are TRBV9 and TRBJ2-1, with TRBD2 matching 12 bases. This CDR3 contains 15 residues. In germline, CDR1 is SGDLS, CDR2 YYNGEE. V lost 1 base to trimming and J lost 5 bases; unmatched junction nucleotides: 1. The CDR3 sequence: CASSVLAGGDNEQFF. The DNA for the CDR3 is TGTGCCAGCAGCGTACTAGCGGGGGGGGACAATGAGCAGTTCTTC.

The chain recombines TRBV19 with TRBJ2-1, with 9 bases aligning to TRBD1. V shed 6 bases, J shed 0 bases, and the junction held 6 bases outside the gene matches. There are 16 residues in the CDR3. CDR1 is LNHDA, CDR2 SQIVND, per germline (reference sequence). CDR3 DNA: TGTGCCAGTAGCATGAACAGGGGGCACTCCTACAATGAGCAGTTCTTC. Translation: CASSMNRGHSYNEQFF. Combining the CDR3 with reference TRBV19 and TRBJ2-1 gives the whole variable domain DGGITQSPKYLFRKEGQNVTLSCEQNLNHDAMYWYRQDPGQGLRLIYYSQIVNDFQKGDIAEGYSVSREKKESFPLTVTSAQKNPTAFYLCASSMNRGHSYNEQFFGPGTRLTVL.

The chain couples TRBV7-6 to TRBJ2-2, with a tentative D call TRBD1 (5 bases). The CDR3 loop spans 13 amino acids. V was clipped by 3 bases and J by 4 bases, with 6 bases between them. Germline-derived CDR1 and CDR2 are SGHVS and FNYEAQ. CDR3 residues: CASSFDSTGELFF. The CDR3 DNA reads as TGTGCCAGCAGCTTTGACAGCACCGGGGAGCTGTTTTTT. Complete variable domain (other parts from reference TRBV7-6 and TRBJ2-2): GAGVSQSPRYKVTKRGQDVALRCDPISGHVSLYWYRQALGQGPEFLTYFNYEAQQDKSGLPNDRFSAERPEGSISTLTIQRTEQRDSAMYRCASSFDSTGELFFGEGSRLTVL.

The chain employs TRBV28 and TRBJ2-5; the D gene is possibly TRBD1 (5 bases). Trimming shortened V by 7 bases and J by 5 bases, and 14 bases separated the two germline ends. From germline, CDR1 is MDHEN and CDR2 SYDVKM. This CDR3 has 13 amino acids. CDR3 DNA: TGTGCCAGCAATTCACCTGCAGGGGAGACCCAGTACTTC. Translation gives CASNSPAGETQYF.

The chain couples TRBV4-3 to TRBJ1-4; D is uncertain. The germline gives CDR1 LGHNA, CDR2 YSLEER. Deletions cut 0 bases from V and 7 bases from J, with 12 bases between. The CDR3 is 15 amino acids. In DNA, the CDR3 is TGCGCCAGCAGCCAAGATCCCCGGGCGGGTGAAAAACTGTTTTTT. As protein: CASSQDPRAGEKLFF.

The gene calls are TRBV13 and TRBJ1-1; 9 bases agree with TRBD1. The ends lost 4 bases at V and 6 bases at J; junction bases unmatched: 6. From germline, CDR1 is PRHDT and CDR2 FYEKMQ (reference sequence). This CDR3 has 14 amino acids. The CDR3 reads CASSSDRGRAEAFF. The CDR3 bases are TGTGCCAGCAGCTCGGACAGGGGTCGCGCTGAAGCTTTCTTT.

This chain joins TRBV28 and TRBJ1-1; no definite D call. The CDR3 totals 14 residues. Trimming left V 2 bases short and J 0 bases short, with 7 bases between. Germline V gives CDR1 MDHEN, CDR2 SYDVKM. CDR3 loop: CASSLPSVNTEAFF. The DNA of the CDR3 is TGTGCCAGCAGTTTACCATCGGTGAACACTGAAGCTTTCTTT.

The chain joins TRBV4-2 to TRBJ2-5, with 13 bases aligning to TRBD2. The CDR3 is 18 residues long. Germline V gene sequence: CDR1 LGHNA, CDR2 YNFKEQ. V shed 3 bases, J shed 2 bases, and the junction held 9 bases outside the gene matches. CDR3 nucleotides: TGTGCCAGCAGCCACCCCACTAGCGGGGGGGCAAGTCAAGAGACCCAGTACTTC. Translated, it gives CASSHPTSGGASQETQYF.

This clone was detected only a few times. Other DNA sequences of this sample code for an identical CDR3. The chain combines TRBV7-7 with TRBJ2-1, with 10 bases lining up with TRBD1. Germline values: CDR1 SSHAT, CDR2 FNYEAQ (reference sequence). Losses at the gene ends were 1 base for V and 9 bases for J; bases not matched to a gene: 6. This CDR3 contains 15 residues. CDR3 in amino acids: CASSLGQGAHREQFF. The CDR3 region has the DNA TGTGCCAGCAGCTTAGGACAGGGGGCGCATCGTGAGCAGTTCTTC. Drawing the rest from reference TRBV7-7 and TRBJ2-1, the complete variable domain is GAGVSQSPRYKVTKRGQDVTLRCDPISSHATLYWYQQALGQGPEFLTYFNYEAQPDKSGLPSDRFSAERPEGSISTLTIQRTEQRDSAMYRCASSLGQGAHREQFFGPGTRLTVL.

The chain combines TRBV19 with TRBJ1-1; TRBD1 agrees at 7 bases. Trimming took 8 bases from V and 1 from J; bases not matched to a gene: 10. The CDR3 contains 15 residues. Germline V gene sequence: CDR1 LNHDA, CDR2 SQIVND (reference sequence). The CDR3 DNA is TGTGCCAGTCTCCCCTACAGGGGCGGGAACACTGAAGCTTTCTTT. This gives the protein CASLPYRGGNTEAFF.

The rearrangement uses TRBV9 and TRBJ2-2; TRBD1 matches 7 bases. The germline gives CDR1 SGDLS, CDR2 YYNGEE. With 4 bases clipped from V and 4 bases from J, the junction kept 10 bases outside the gene matches. The CDR3 runs to 16 residues. CDR3 sequence (DNA): TGTGCCAGCAGCCCCCGACAGGGCCCGGGCACCGGGGAGCTGTTTTTT. As protein: CASSPRQGPGTGELFF.

Here the CDR3 reads CASSQAPIGPGGTQYF. The CDR3 bases are TGTGCCAGCAGCCAAGCGCCAATTGGACCGGGGGGGACCCAGTACTTC. The chain employs TRBV4-2 and TRBJ2-5; 7 positions agree with TRBD2. Germline lookup yields CDR1 LGHNA and CDR2 YNFKEQ. This CDR3 comprises 16 residues. V lost 1 base, J lost 7 bases, and 12 bases stayed unmatched.

In its sample, this clone was seen once. DNA for the CDR3: TGTGCCAGCAGCCAAGATCGGGCGGGGGCCTCGGGGACTGAAGCTTTCTTT. As protein: CASSQDRAGASGTEAFF. The J gene is TRBJ1-1, the V gene TRBV4-2, with a tentative D call TRBD1 (6 bases). The CDR3 length is 17 residues. The V gene's germline CDR1 is LGHNA and CDR2 YNFKEQ. V lost 0 bases and J 5 bases, leaving 19 bases between the germline ends.

The genes are TRBV7-2 and TRBJ1-2; 7 bases line up with TRBD1. In germline, CDR1 is SGHTA, CDR2 FQGNSA. The length of the CDR3 is 18 residues. V shed 1 base, J shed 4 bases, and the junction held 15 bases outside the gene matches. The CDR3 DNA is TGTGCCAGCAGCTTAGGTGCGACAGGGACCCATCTAGGCTATGGCTACACCTTC. It is translated as CASSLGATGTHLGYGYTF.

The chain is built from TRBV7-2 and TRBJ2-3, with a tentative D call TRBD2 (5 bases). Trimming took 5 bases from V and 4 from J, leaving 19 bases between them. Germline CDR1 reads SGHTA; CDR2 reads FQGNSA. There are 16 residues in the CDR3. The chain's CDR3 is CASSRVGGISADTQYF. The CDR3 DNA is TGTGCCAGCAGCCGGGTGGGCGGTATTAGCGCAGATACGCAGTATTTT.